This T cell receptor (beta chain) is drawn from a study of T cells after somatic rescue of genetic block (dated by TCRdb to the early 2020s). Context from the whole study: What the study looked at was long-term robustness, specifically in a T-cell system that came about through somatic rescue of a genetic block in T-cell development.

Compared with germline, V lacks 11 bases and J lacks 6 bases; bases without a gene match: 14. Counted from cysteine to phenylalanine, this CDR3 has 14 amino acids. The entry retains the CDR3 DNA only, 42 bases that are in frame from base 1. Looking up the germline V gene yields CDR1 MGHDK and CDR2 SYGVNS. Library generation was performed with the immunoSEQ multiplex PCR assay. The table was pulled from immuneACCESS by TCRdb, which kept in-frame rearrangements only. Such tables lose some clones; where checked, under half of the loss comes from unresolved V genes, and the rest has no known cause. This sample is represented by 95,000 to 120,000 clones; around nine tenths of them were singletons. Of the sample, more than 1.4% falls within the top ten clones. Regarding this clone: This receptor's antigen is unknown. No much larger clone exists at a distance of one base, and base qualities are not known.

Sequenced input: peripheral blood mononuclear cells (PBMCs). This receptor chain uses TRBV25-1 and TRBJ2-7; a stretch of 9 junction bases matches TRBD1. The sequence came from a woman younger than 35. The DNA sequence follows: TGTGCCTCGACAGGGGGGAGGACATATTCCGAGCAGTACTTC. Its translation is CASTGGRTYSEQYF.